This T cell receptor beta chain was identified during a study of T-cell reconstitution after alpha-beta-depleted transplantation in children. Trimming cost V 6 bases and J 3 bases; bases outside gene matches: 5. This CDR3 is built from 15 residues. The TCRbeta library incorporated unique molecular identifiers. TCRdb re-analysed the PCR reads in MiXCR, keeping a single row per CDR3 protein. This table holds hundreds of thousands of distinct CDR3 sequences, under 15% found once. This clonotype was counted many times. This rearrangement joins TRBV12-3 or TRBV12-4 to TRBJ2-3; TRBD2 matches at 11 bases. The sequencing used PBMCs from the stem cell graft donor, collected from the stem cell graft. This receptor was taken from a human donor who donated a stem cell graft to a child with combined immunodeficiency. CDR3 DNA sequence: TGTGCCAGCAGAGTAGCGGGGGGGAAAACAGATACGCAGTATTTT. This gives the protein CASRVAGGKTDTQYF.